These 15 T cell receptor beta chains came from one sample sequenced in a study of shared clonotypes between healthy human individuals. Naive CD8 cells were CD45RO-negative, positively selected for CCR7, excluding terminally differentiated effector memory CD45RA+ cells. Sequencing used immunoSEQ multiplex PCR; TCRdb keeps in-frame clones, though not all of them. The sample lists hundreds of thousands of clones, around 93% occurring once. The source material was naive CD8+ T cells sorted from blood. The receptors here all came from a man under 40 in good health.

In DNA, the CDR3 is TGTGCCAGTAGTTCGCTTTTCGCGGAGACCCAGTACTTC. Translated, it gives CASSSLFAETQYF. The V and J genes are TRBV19 and TRBJ2-5; D gene unclear. V lost 5 bases and J lost 5, with 12 bases in between. There are 13 residues in the CDR3. Germline V CDR1 and CDR2: LNHDA, SQIVND (reference sequence).

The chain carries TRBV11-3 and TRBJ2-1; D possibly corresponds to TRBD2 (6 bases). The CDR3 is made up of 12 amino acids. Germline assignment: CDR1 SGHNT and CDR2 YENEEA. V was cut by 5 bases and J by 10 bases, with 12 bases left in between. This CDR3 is CASSVGDSEQFF. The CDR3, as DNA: TGTGCCAGCAGCGTTGGGGACTCAGAGCAGTTCTTC. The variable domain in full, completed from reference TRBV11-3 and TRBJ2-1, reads EAGVVQSPRYKIIEKKQPVAFWCNPISGHNTLYWYLQNLGQGPELLIRYENEEAVDDSQLPKDRFSAERLKGVDSTLKIQPAELGDSAVYLCASSVGDSEQFFGPGTRLTVL.

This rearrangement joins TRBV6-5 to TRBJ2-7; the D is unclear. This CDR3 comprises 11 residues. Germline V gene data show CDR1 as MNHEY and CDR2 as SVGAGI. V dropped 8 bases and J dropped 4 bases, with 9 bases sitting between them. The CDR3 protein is CASVEFYEQYF. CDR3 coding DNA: TGTGCCAGCGTGGAGTTTTACGAGCAGTACTTC.

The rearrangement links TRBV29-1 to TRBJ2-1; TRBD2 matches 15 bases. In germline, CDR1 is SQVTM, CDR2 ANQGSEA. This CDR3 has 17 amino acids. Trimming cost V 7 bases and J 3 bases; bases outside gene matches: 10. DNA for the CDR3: TGCAGCGCCCCCATCGGGACTAGCGGGAGGCACTACAATGAGCAGTTCTTC. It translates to CSAPIGTSGRHYNEQFF.

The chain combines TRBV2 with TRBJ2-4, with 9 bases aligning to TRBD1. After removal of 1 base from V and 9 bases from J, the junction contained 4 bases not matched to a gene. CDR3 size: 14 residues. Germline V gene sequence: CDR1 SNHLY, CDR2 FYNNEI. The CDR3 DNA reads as TGTGCCAGCAGTGAAGGACAGGGGGAGAGCATTCAGTACTTC. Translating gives CASSEGQGESIQYF.

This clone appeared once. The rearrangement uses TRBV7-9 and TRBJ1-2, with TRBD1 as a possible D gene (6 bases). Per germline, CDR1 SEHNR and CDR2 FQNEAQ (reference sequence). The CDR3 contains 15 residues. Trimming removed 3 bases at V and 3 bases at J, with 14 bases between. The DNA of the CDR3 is TGTGCCAGCAGCTTTGCAGGGGATTATCACTATGGCTACACCTTC. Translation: CASSFAGDYHYGYTF.

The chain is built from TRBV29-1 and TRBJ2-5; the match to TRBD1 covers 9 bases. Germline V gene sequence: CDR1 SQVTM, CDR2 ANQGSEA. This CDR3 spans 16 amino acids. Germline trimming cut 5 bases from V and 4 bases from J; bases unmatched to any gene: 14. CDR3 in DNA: TGCAGCGTTACTCTCCCAAGGACAGGGGCAATAGAGACCCAGTACTTC. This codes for CSVTLPRTGAIETQYF.

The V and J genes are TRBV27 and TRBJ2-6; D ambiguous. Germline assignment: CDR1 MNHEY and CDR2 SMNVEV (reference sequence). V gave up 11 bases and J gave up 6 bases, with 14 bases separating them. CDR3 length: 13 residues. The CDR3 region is CAAAASSANVLTF. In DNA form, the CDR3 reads TGTGCCGCGGCCGCGTCGTCGGCCAACGTCCTGACTTTC.

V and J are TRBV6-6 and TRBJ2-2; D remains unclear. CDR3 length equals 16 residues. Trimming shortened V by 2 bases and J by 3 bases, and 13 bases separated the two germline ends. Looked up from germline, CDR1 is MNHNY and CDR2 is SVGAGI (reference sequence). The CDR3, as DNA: TGTGCCAGCAGTTACCGCCCCCCGGCAGACACCGGGGAGCTGTTTTTT. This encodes CASSYRPPADTGELFF.

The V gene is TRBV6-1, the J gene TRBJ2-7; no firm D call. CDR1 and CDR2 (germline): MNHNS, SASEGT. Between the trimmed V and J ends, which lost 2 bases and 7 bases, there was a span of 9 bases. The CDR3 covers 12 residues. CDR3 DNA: TGTGCCAGCAGTGAATTCAACGGGGAGCAGTACTTC. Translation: CASSEFNGEQYF.

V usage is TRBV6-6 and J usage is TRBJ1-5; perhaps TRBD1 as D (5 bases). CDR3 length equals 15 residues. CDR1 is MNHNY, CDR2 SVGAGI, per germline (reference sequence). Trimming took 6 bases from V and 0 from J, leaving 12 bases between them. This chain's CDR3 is CASRDQGYSNQPQHF. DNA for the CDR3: TGTGCCAGCAGGGACCAGGGTTATAGCAATCAGCCCCAGCATTTT.

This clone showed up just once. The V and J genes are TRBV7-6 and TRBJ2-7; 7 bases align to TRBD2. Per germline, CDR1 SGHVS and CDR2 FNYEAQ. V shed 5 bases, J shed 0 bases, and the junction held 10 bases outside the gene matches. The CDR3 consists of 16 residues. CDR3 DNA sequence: TGTGCCAGCAGCCTCAAGACTAGCCAAAACTCCTACGAGCAGTACTTC. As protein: CASSLKTSQNSYEQYF.

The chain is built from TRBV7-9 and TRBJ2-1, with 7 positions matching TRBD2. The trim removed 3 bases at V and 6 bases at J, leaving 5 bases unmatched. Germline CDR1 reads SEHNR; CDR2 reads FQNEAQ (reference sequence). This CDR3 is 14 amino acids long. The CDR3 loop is CASSFDWEGNEQFF. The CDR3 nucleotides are TGTGCCAGCAGCTTTGATTGGGAGGGCAATGAGCAGTTCTTC.

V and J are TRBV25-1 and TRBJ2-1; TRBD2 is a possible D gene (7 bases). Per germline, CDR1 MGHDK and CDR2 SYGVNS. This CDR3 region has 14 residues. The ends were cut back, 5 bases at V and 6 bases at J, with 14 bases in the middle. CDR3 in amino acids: CASSLAGAINEQFF. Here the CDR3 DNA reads TGTGCCAGCAGTTTGGCGGGGGCAATCAATGAGCAGTTCTTC.

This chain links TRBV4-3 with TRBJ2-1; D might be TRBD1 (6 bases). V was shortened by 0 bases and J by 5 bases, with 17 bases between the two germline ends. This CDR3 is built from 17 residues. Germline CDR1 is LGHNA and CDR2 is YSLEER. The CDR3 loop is CASSQDYRVNGHNEQFF. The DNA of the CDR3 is TGCGCCAGCAGCCAAGATTACAGGGTCAATGGTCACAATGAGCAGTTCTTC.